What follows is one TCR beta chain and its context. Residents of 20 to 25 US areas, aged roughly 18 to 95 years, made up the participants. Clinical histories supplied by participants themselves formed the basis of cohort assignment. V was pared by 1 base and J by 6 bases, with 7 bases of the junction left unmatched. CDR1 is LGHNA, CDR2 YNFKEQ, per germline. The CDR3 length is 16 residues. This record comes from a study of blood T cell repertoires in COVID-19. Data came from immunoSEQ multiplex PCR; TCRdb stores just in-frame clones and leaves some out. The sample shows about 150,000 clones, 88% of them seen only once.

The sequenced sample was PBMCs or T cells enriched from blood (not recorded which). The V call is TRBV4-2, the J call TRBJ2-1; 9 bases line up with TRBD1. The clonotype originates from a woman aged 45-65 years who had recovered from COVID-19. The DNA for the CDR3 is TGTGCCAGCAGCCAAGCCGGGACAGGGCCGGGCAATGAGCAGTTCTTC. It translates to CASSQAGTGPGNEQFF.